The rows below give T cell receptor beta chains drawn from one sample of a study of beta chain features in type 1 diabetes. Measured with immunoSEQ multiplex PCR; TCRdb has only the in-frame clones, and not every one. The table lists around 150,000 clones, about a tenth of them singletons. Material: central memory CD4+ T cells from blood. The origin of the receptors is a man aged 30 to 39 with type 1 diabetes. CDR3s include the opening cysteine and the closing phenylalanine or tryptophan. A D gene is named only where the DNA matches it firmly. Some rows have no size entry. The others give once, few or many, or a class for an expanded clone.

TRBJ2-3 NA NA TRBV5-4 14 CASSSPTGADTQYF TGTGCCAGCAGCTCCCCCACGGGAGCAGATACGCAGTATTTT
TRBJ2-7 many NA TRBV28 12 CASSPRLVEQYF TGTGCCAGCAGTCCCCGACTTGTCGAGCAGTACTTC
TRBJ2-5 NA NA TRBV19 14 CASSIGLAGETQYF TGTGCCAGTAGTATAGGCTTGGCGGGAGAGACCCAGTACTTC
TRBJ2-1 NA NA TRBV29-1 14 CSVGDLEAYNEQFF TGCAGCGTTGGGGACTTGGAGGCGTACAATGAGCAGTTCTTC
TRBJ1-5 few NA TRBV2 14 CASSGGAMDQPQHF TGTGCCAGCAGTGGAGGCGCTATGGATCAGCCCCAGCATTTT
TRBJ2-1 few NA TRBV11-2 13 CASSLAGSNEQFF TGTGCCAGCAGCTTAGCGGGATCTAATGAGCAGTTCTTC
TRBJ2-5 few TRBD1 TRBV27 14 CASRRPGTEETQYF TGTGCCAGCAGGCGACCCGGGACAGAAGAGACCCAGTACTTC
TRBJ2-6 NA NA TRBV7-2 16 CASSLGFGAGANVLTF TGTGCCAGCAGCTTAGGTTTCGGGGCTGGGGCCAACGTCCTGACTTTC
TRBJ2-1 NA TRBD2 TRBV19 13 CASRVAGGDEQFF TGTGCCAGTAGGGTAGCGGGGGGGGATGAGCAGTTCTTC
TRBJ2-3 NA NA TRBV7-9 14 CASSLGDWRDTQYF TGTGCCAGCAGCCTAGGGGACTGGCGAGATACGCAGTATTTT
TRBJ2-3 NA TRBD2 TRBV9 15 CASSVEAAGADTQYF TGTGCCAGCAGCGTAGAAGCGGCGGGGGCAGATACGCAGTATTTT
TRBJ2-5 NA TRBD2 TRBV18 21 CASSPRVSSRRTSGSRETQYF TGTGCCAGCTCACCAAGGGTTTCATCTCGAAGAACTAGCGGTTCTCGGGAGACCCAGTACTTC
TRBJ2-3 few NA TRBV18 16 CASSPPGLSSTDTQYF TGTGCCAGCTCACCACCGGGCTTATCTAGCACAGATACGCAGTATTTT
TRBJ1-1 few NA TRBV29-1 12 CSVAQGDTEAFF TGCAGCGTCGCTCAGGGTGACACTGAAGCTTTCTTT
TRBJ2-5 NA NA TRBV7-3 14 CASSRRGGRETQYF TGTGCCAGCAGCCGACGAGGGGGTAGGGAGACCCAGTACTTC
TRBJ2-5 NA TRBD2 TRBV7-2 19 CASSLVGWGSGRDGETQYF TGTGCCAGCAGCTTAGTCGGTTGGGGCAGCGGGAGGGATGGGGAGACCCAGTACTTC
TRBJ2-7 NA NA TRBV10-3 15 CAISEQDRILYEQYF TGTGCCATCAGTGAGCAAGACAGGATACTCTACGAGCAGTACTTC
TRBJ2-7 few TRBD1 TRBV7-2 16 CASSAATGRGLGEQYF TGTGCCAGCAGCGCGGCAACAGGCAGGGGGCTTGGGGAGCAGTACTTC
TRBJ2-7 NA TRBD2 TRBV15 15 CATSRDLASGYEQYF TGTGCCACCAGCAGAGATTTGGCTAGCGGGTACGAGCAGTACTTC
TRBJ2-7 NA NA TRBV28 12 CASSYRVWEQYF TGTGCCAGCAGTTACAGAGTTTGGGAGCAGTACTTC
TRBJ1-1 few TRBD1 TRBV5-4 15 CASSLRGTGVTEAFF TGTGCCAGCAGCTTGCGAGGGACAGGGGTAACTGAAGCTTTCTTT
TRBJ1-2 NA NA TRBV6-4 14 CASSAGTARDGYTF TGTGCCAGCAGCGCCGGGACTGCACGAGACGGCTACACCTTC
TRBJ2-7 NA NA TRBV5-1 13 CASSLEGTPEQYF TGCGCCAGCAGCTTGGAAGGGACTCCGGAGCAGTACTTC
TRBJ2-1 NA TRBD2 TRBV30 13 CALGVAGAGGEFF TGTGCCCTTGGGGTCGCGGGAGCGGGGGGAGAGTTCTTC
TRBJ2-3 once TRBD1 TRBV28 13 CASRRQGADTQYF TGTGCCAGCAGGAGACAGGGGGCAGATACGCAGTATTTT
TRBJ2-3 NA NA TRBV5-1 14 CASSPDSRTDTQYF TGCGCCAGCAGCCCCGACAGCCGCACAGATACGCAGTATTTT
TRBJ1-1 NA TRBD1 TRBV30 13 CAWEGAVNTEAFF TGTGCCTGGGAGGGGGCAGTAAACACTGAAGCTTTCTTT
TRBJ2-3 few TRBD2 TRBV28 16 CASSTSGTLYLDTQYF TGTGCCAGCAGCACTAGCGGGACCCTCTACCTTGATACGCAGTATTTT
TRBJ2-1 NA NA TRBV27 14 CASSLSWSPDEQFF TGTGCCAGCAGTTTATCGTGGTCCCCAGATGAGCAGTTCTTC
TRBJ2-7 NA NA TRBV10-3 13 CAISEDSSYEQYF TGTGCCATCAGTGAGGACAGCTCCTACGAGCAGTACTTC
TRBJ1-4 NA NA TRBV28 13 CASRPAGTWELFF TGTGCCAGCAGACCCGCCGGGACATGGGAACTGTTTTTT
TRBJ2-7 few TRBD1 TRBV29-1 14 CSVTRTGGSYEQYF TGCAGCGTCACAAGGACAGGGGGCTCCTACGAGCAGTACTTC
TRBJ2-4 NA TRBD1 TRBV7-8 14 CASSLQTGMNIQYF TGTGCCAGCAGCCTCCAGACAGGGATGAACATTCAGTACTTC